These T cell receptor beta chains were read from a single sample in a study of Graves' ophthalmopathy and Graves' hyperthyroidism. TCRdb re-called the multiplex PCR reads through MiXCR, storing one row per CDR3 protein. The repertoire consists of approximately 410,000 distinct CDR3 sequences, with 15% to 17% occurring once and the leading ten covering 5.5% to 8%. Sequencing was carried out using peripheral blood. The receptors were sampled from a woman aged 18-35 years with stable Graves' hyperthyroidism. Both conserved end residues are part of each CDR3. The order of the fields is V gene, J gene, D gene, CDR3 length, clone size, CDR3 DNA, CDR3 protein. A D gene is named only where the DNA matches it firmly. Size values are once, few and many counts, or a class for expanded clones, and some rows have none.

v_gene: TRBV4-1
j_gene: TRBJ1-5
d_gene: -
len: 15
abundance: -
CDR3nt: TGCGCCAGCAGCCAAACGCAGACGGTGGATCAGCCCCAGCATTTT
CDR3aa: CASSQTQTVDQPQHF

v_gene: TRBV27
j_gene: TRBJ1-2
d_gene: TRBD1
len: 15
abundance: many
CDR3nt: TGTGCCAGCAGTTTATCGGCAGGGGGCGCCTATGGCTACACCTTC
CDR3aa: CASSLSAGGAYGYTF

v_gene: TRBV16
j_gene: TRBJ2-7
d_gene: TRBD1
len: 15
abundance: many
CDR3nt: TGTGCCAGCAGCCAATTGGGACAGGGTCTCGGCGAGCAGTACTTC
CDR3aa: CASSQLGQGLGEQYF

v_gene: TRBV6-1
j_gene: TRBJ2-7
d_gene: -
len: 15
abundance: many
CDR3nt: TGTGCCAGCCGGTCGTGGGGGGACACCTCCTACGAGCAGTACTTC
CDR3aa: CASRSWGDTSYEQYF

v_gene: TRBV6-1
j_gene: TRBJ1-2
d_gene: -
len: 13
abundance: many
CDR3nt: TGTGCCAGCAAGGCTTCCCGCTATTATGGCTACACCTTC
CDR3aa: CASKASRYYGYTF

v_gene: TRBV15
j_gene: TRBJ1-1
d_gene: TRBD1
len: 14
abundance: many
CDR3nt: TGTGCCACCAGCAGAGATTTGGGAACAGGGGGAGCTTTCTTT
CDR3aa: CATSRDLGTGGAFF

v_gene: TRBV12-3/TRBV12-4
j_gene: TRBJ2-2
d_gene: TRBD2
len: 15
abundance: once
CDR3nt: TGTGCCAGCAGTTGGGAGGGGAGGGACACCGGGGAGCTGTTTTTT
CDR3aa: CASSWEGRDTGELFF

v_gene: TRBV5-1
j_gene: TRBJ1-5
d_gene: -
len: 14
abundance: many
CDR3nt: TGCGCCAGCAGCTTCGGCCAGGGAAGTCAGCCCCAGCATTTT
CDR3aa: CASSFGQGSQPQHF

v_gene: TRBV11-2
j_gene: TRBJ1-1
d_gene: TRBD1
len: 16
abundance: many
CDR3nt: TGTGCCAGCAGCAACGGACAGGGGGCAGTCGTCACTGAAGCTTTCTTT
CDR3aa: CASSNGQGAVVTEAFF

v_gene: TRBV28
j_gene: TRBJ2-2
d_gene: -
len: 15
abundance: -
CDR3nt: TGTGCCAGCAGTCCCGGGGGTCCACCGTCCGGGGAGCTGTTTTTT
CDR3aa: CASSPGGPPSGELFF

v_gene: TRBV5-5
j_gene: TRBJ2-7
d_gene: -
len: 11
abundance: -
CDR3nt: TGTGCCAGCAGCTCCGCCCTAGAGCAGTACTTC
CDR3aa: CASSSALEQYF

v_gene: TRBV11-3
j_gene: TRBJ2-2
d_gene: TRBD1
len: 14
abundance: -
CDR3nt: TGTGCCAGCAGCACCCGACAGGGCCCCGGGGAGCTGTTTTTT
CDR3aa: CASSTRQGPGELFF

v_gene: TRBV6-1
j_gene: TRBJ1-1
d_gene: -
len: 15
abundance: -
CDR3nt: TGTGCCAGCAGTGAACGGGAGGGGAGGAGAACTGAAGCTTTCTTT
CDR3aa: CASSEREGRRTEAFF

v_gene: TRBV24-1
j_gene: TRBJ1-2
d_gene: -
len: 12
abundance: many
CDR3nt: TGTGCCACCAGTGATCCTGGCTATGGCTACACCTTC
CDR3aa: CATSDPGYGYTF

v_gene: TRBV7-2
j_gene: TRBJ2-7
d_gene: TRBD2
len: 13
abundance: many
CDR3nt: TGTGCCAGCAGCTGGCAGCGGGGCCTCGAGCAGTACTTC
CDR3aa: CASSWQRGLEQYF

v_gene: TRBV12-3/TRBV12-4
j_gene: TRBJ1-1
d_gene: TRBD1
len: 13
abundance: many
CDR3nt: TGTGCCAGCAGCGAGGGGGCCCGGACTGAAGCTTTCTTT
CDR3aa: CASSEGARTEAFF

v_gene: TRBV11-2
j_gene: TRBJ2-7
d_gene: -
len: 15
abundance: many
CDR3nt: TGTGCCAGCAGCTTCCCCGAGGTGGGAGACTACGAGCAGTACTTC
CDR3aa: CASSFPEVGDYEQYF

v_gene: TRBV2
j_gene: TRBJ2-7
d_gene: TRBD1
len: 15
abundance: many
CDR3nt: TGTGCCAGCAGTGCTGGGACAGGGGGCCCTTTGGGACAGTACTTC
CDR3aa: CASSAGTGGPLGQYF

v_gene: TRBV10-3
j_gene: TRBJ2-2
d_gene: -
len: 16
abundance: many
CDR3nt: TGTGCCATCCCGGGCCCAGGCAACGCGAACACCGGGGAGCTGTTTTTT
CDR3aa: CAIPGPGNANTGELFF

v_gene: TRBV12-3/TRBV12-4
j_gene: TRBJ1-2
d_gene: TRBD1
len: 14
abundance: many
CDR3nt: TGTGCCAGCAGCGCCATCCAGGGGGCGGCTGGCTACACCTTC
CDR3aa: CASSAIQGAAGYTF

v_gene: TRBV13
j_gene: TRBJ1-2
d_gene: -
len: 12
abundance: few
CDR3nt: TGTGCCAGCAGTAGGAACAGGGCTGGCTACACCTTC
CDR3aa: CASSRNRAGYTF

v_gene: TRBV7-9
j_gene: TRBJ2-5
d_gene: -
len: 13
abundance: -
CDR3nt: TGTGCCAGCAGCCCCAGGTGGGATGAGACCCAGTACTTC
CDR3aa: CASSPRWDETQYF

v_gene: TRBV18
j_gene: TRBJ1-2
d_gene: -
len: 14
abundance: -
CDR3nt: TGTGCCAGCTCACCATTGGCCAGGGAATATGGCTACACCTTC
CDR3aa: CASSPLAREYGYTF

v_gene: TRBV20-1
j_gene: TRBJ2-2
d_gene: -
len: 13
abundance: once
CDR3nt: TGCAGTGCTGCTACAGGGAACACCGGGGAGCTGTTTTTT
CDR3aa: CSAATGNTGELFF

v_gene: TRBV11-2
j_gene: TRBJ1-1
d_gene: -
len: 14
abundance: many
CDR3nt: TGTGCCAGCAGCTTAGAATCCCTCTTGAATGAAGCTTTCTTT
CDR3aa: CASSLESLLNEAFF

v_gene: TRBV5-1
j_gene: TRBJ2-7
d_gene: TRBD1
len: 14
abundance: -
CDR3nt: TGCGCCAGCAGCTTATCAGGGGGCAACCACGAGCAGTACTTC
CDR3aa: CASSLSGGNHEQYF

v_gene: TRBV6-1
j_gene: TRBJ1-6
d_gene: -
len: 13
abundance: many
CDR3nt: TGTGCCAGCACTGTGGGGGGTAATTCACCCCTCCACTTT
CDR3aa: CASTVGGNSPLHF

v_gene: TRBV19
j_gene: TRBJ1-1
d_gene: -
len: 13
abundance: many
CDR3nt: TGTGCCAGCAGAACCGGGGCCAACACTGAAGCTTTCTTT
CDR3aa: CASRTGANTEAFF

v_gene: TRBV5-1
j_gene: TRBJ2-7
d_gene: TRBD1
len: 15
abundance: many
CDR3nt: TGCGCCAGCAGCTTGCTAGGACAGGGGATATACGAGCAGTACTTC
CDR3aa: CASSLLGQGIYEQYF

v_gene: TRBV11-2
j_gene: TRBJ1-1
d_gene: -
len: 15
abundance: many
CDR3nt: TGTGCCAGCAGCCCGATACAGGGTAGAGACACTGAAGCTTTCTTT
CDR3aa: CASSPIQGRDTEAFF

v_gene: TRBV19
j_gene: TRBJ1-2
d_gene: -
len: 11
abundance: many
CDR3nt: TGTGCCAGTAGGGGAATGGGCGGCTACACCTTC
CDR3aa: CASRGMGGYTF